The source of this T cell receptor beta chain is a study of blood T cell repertoires in COVID-19. V dropped 4 bases and J dropped 7 bases, with 13 bases sitting between them. CDR1 is MNHEY and CDR2 is SVGAGI in the germline V gene. The CDR3 totals 13 residues. Authors' data handling: It was from reference gene primer amplification that nucleated cell counts were estimated. The method was immunoSEQ multiplex PCR; TCRdb's version includes in-frame clones alone and lacks a portion of them. D and trimming were read from the DNA, whereas the V and J calls and clone size are those reported in that table. The sample consists of over 150,000 clones, 80% to 90% of them appearing once.

V is TRBV6-5 and J is TRBJ2-5, with D perhaps TRBD2 (6 bases). The sequenced sample consisted of peripheral blood. The receptor was isolated from a young man who had recovered from COVID-19. Here the CDR3 DNA reads TGTGCCAGCAGTTTAGCGGAACGGGGGACCCAGTACTTC. Translated: CASSLAERGTQYF.